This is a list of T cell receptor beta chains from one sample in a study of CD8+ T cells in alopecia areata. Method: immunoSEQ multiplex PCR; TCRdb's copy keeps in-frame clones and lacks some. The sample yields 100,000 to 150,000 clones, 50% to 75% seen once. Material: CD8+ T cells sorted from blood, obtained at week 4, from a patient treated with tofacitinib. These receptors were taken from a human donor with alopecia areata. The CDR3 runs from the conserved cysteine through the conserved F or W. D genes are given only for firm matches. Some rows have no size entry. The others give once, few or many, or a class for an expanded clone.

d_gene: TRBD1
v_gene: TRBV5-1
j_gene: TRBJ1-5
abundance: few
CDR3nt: TGCGCCAGCAGCGAGGGGGCTTTAAGGAGTAGCAATCAGCCCCAGCATTTT
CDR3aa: CASSEGALRSSNQPQHF

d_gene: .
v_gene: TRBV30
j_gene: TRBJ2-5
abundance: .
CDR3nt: TGTGCCTGGAGTGATCCGATTAGCGAGGCTGGGTGGGAGACCCAGTACTTC
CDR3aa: CAWSDPISEAGWETQYF

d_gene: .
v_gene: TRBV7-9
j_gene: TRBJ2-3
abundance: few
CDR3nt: TGTGCCAGCAGCTTGGTTCGGGATACGCAGTATTTT
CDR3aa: CASSLVRDTQYF

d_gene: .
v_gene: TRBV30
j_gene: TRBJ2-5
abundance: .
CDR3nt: TGTGCCTGGAGCGTGGTCACAGAGACCCAGTACTTC
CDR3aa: CAWSVVTETQYF

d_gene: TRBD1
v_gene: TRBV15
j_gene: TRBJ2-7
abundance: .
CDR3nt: TGTGCCACCAGCAGAGGTAGGGACAGGGAAGGATACGAGCAGTACTTC
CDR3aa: CATSRGRDREGYEQYF

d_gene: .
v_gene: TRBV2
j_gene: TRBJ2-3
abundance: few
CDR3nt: TGTGCCAGCAGCCCCCGGGAATTCTCCACAGATACGCAGTATTTT
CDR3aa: CASSPREFSTDTQYF

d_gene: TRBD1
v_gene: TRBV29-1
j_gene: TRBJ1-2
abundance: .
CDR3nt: TGCAGCGTTGAAACAGGGGGCCACTATGGCTACACCTTC
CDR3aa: CSVETGGHYGYTF

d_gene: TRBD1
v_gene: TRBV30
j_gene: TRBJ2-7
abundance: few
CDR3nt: TGTGCCTGGAGTTATGGGACAGGGGGAAACGAGCAGTACTTC
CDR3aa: CAWSYGTGGNEQYF

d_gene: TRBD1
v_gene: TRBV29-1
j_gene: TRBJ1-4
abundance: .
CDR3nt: TGCAGCGTCAGACAGGGAAGGCTGTTTTTT
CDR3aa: CSVRQGRLFF

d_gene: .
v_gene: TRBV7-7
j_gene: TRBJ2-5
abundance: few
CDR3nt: TGTGCTAGCAGCTTAGTACCCCGCCAAGAGACCCAGTACTTC
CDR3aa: CASSLVPRQETQYF

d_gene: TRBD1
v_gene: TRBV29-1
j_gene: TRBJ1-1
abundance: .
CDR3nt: TGCAGCTACAGGGGGCATGGGCACACTGAAGCTTTCTTT
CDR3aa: CSYRGHGHTEAFF

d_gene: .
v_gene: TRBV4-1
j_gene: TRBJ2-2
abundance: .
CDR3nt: TGCGCCAGCAGCCGAAGTAGGGGCACCGGGGAGCTGTTTTTT
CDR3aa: CASSRSRGTGELFF

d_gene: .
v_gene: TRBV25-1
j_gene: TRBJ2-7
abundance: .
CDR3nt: TGTGCCAGCAGTGGGGCCTACGAGCAGTACTTC
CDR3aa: CASSGAYEQYF

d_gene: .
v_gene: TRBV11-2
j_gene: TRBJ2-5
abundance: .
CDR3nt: TGTGCCAGCAGGGAGGGACAAGGCCCCGAAGAGACCCAGTACTTC
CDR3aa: CASREGQGPEETQYF

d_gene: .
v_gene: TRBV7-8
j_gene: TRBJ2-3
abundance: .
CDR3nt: TGTGCCAGCAGCTTAGTGGGGGCGGATACGCAGTATTTT
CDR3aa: CASSLVGADTQYF

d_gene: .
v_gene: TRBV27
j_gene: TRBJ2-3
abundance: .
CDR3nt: TGTGCCAGCAGCTGGGAAGCTGCAGATACGCAGTATTTT
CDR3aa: CASSWEAADTQYF

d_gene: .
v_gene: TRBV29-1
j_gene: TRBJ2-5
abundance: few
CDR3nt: TGCAGCGTTGTCACACCGGGGCGGGAGACCCAGTACTTC
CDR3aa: CSVVTPGRETQYF

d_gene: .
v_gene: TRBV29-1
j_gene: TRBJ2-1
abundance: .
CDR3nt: TGCAGCGTTGTATCGGGGGATGGTGAGCAGTTCTTC
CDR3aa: CSVVSGDGEQFF